These 18 T cell receptor beta chains share one sample of origin, sequenced in a study of T cells in Graves' hyperthyroidism and ophthalmopathy. There were TCR beta CDR3 regions amplified from RNA transcripts. The primer set for the first-round RT-PCR of the TCR CDR3 was HTBI. Via MiXCR, TCRdb re-called the multiplex PCR reads, giving one row per CDR3 protein. The table includes 300,000 or so distinct CDR3 sequences, 21% detected once. Sequencing was performed on blood. Receptor source: a woman aged 50 to 60 with Graves' hyperthyroidism.

The chain combines TRBV27 with TRBJ2-7, with TRBD1 as a possible D gene (6 bases). The CDR3 runs to 15 residues. Trimming removed 6 bases at V and 4 bases at J, with 19 bases between. The germline CDR1 and CDR2 sequences are MNHEY and SMNVEV (reference sequence). The DNA of the CDR3 is TGTGCCAGCAGCCCCGGAGTAGGGGGACATTACGAGCAGTACTTC. Translation: CASSPGVGGHYEQYF.

This clonotype was seen ten or more times. The genes are TRBV18 and TRBJ1-2; D might be TRBD1 (5 bases). The V end lost 3 bases, the J end lost 8 bases, and 22 bases lay between the germline ends. CDR3 length: 16 amino acids. In germline, CDR1 is KGHSH, CDR2 LQKENI. CDR3 protein: CASSPVTLGGEKGYTF. The CDR3 coding sequence is TGTGCCAGCTCACCCGTTACCCTCGGAGGGGAGAAAGGCTACACCTTC.

The chain uses TRBV18 and TRBJ2-1, with no clear D. Trimming took 3 bases from V and 9 from J, leaving 9 bases between them. The CDR3 loop spans 12 amino acids. Germline CDR1 reads KGHSH; CDR2 reads LQKENI. The CDR3, as DNA: TGTGCCAGCTCACCTTTGGGCGGTGAGCAGTTCTTC. This encodes CASSPLGGEQFF.

In its sample, this clonotype was seen many times. V is TRBV7-2 and J is TRBJ2-2, with D unresolved. Trimming removed 5 bases at V and 5 bases at J, with 12 bases between. This CDR3 is 14 amino acids long. CDR1 SGHTA and CDR2 FQGNSA come from the germline V gene. The CDR3 DNA reads as TGTGCCAGCAGCGCAAGAAGGAGAACCGGGGAGCTGTTTTTT. This translates into CASSARRRTGELFF. Complete variable domain (other parts from reference TRBV7-2 and TRBJ2-2): GAGVSQSPSNKVTEKGKDVELRCDPISGHTALYWYRQSLGQGLEFLIYFQGNSAPDKSGLPSDRFSAERTGGSVSTLTIQRTQQEDSAVYLCASSARRRTGELFFGEGSRLTVL.

The chain combines TRBV3-1 with TRBJ2-5; possibly TRBD1 for D (6 bases). CDR3 length: 15 residues. Germline V gene sequence: CDR1 LGHDT, CDR2 YNNKEL (reference sequence). The ends were cut back, 0 bases at V and 5 bases at J, with 13 bases in the middle. The CDR3 is CASSQEMGAGETQYF. The CDR3 DNA reads TGTGCCAGCAGCCAAGAAATGGGGGCCGGGGAGACCCAGTACTTC.

This clonotype was recorded many times. The chain has TRBV28 and TRBJ1-5; D perhaps matches TRBD1 (6 bases). Trimming took off 5 bases at V and 6 bases at J, with 14 bases between the two ends. This CDR3 is built from 14 residues. Germline CDR1 is MDHEN and CDR2 is SYDVKM. The CDR3 DNA is TGTGCCAGCAGTAGGACAGAGCCAGGTCAGCCCCAGCATTTT. Protein sequence: CASSRTEPGQPQHF.

This chain connects TRBV30 to TRBJ2-7; TRBD2 agrees at 8 bases. V trimming: 8 bases; J trimming: 8 bases; junction bases outside the gene matches: 11. The CDR3 is made up of 12 amino acids. The germline gives CDR1 GTSNPN, CDR2 SVGIG (reference sequence). The CDR3 sequence is CAHEGGGGKQYF. The CDR3 nucleotides read TGTGCCCACGAAGGCGGCGGGGGGAAGCAGTACTTC.

This chain uses TRBV5-1 with TRBJ2-2; TRBD1 matches 10 bases. Looked up from germline, CDR1 is SGHRS and CDR2 is YFSETQ. This CDR3 is 14 amino acids long. Germline trimming cut 4 bases from V and 6 bases from J; bases unmatched to any gene: 3. The DNA of the CDR3 is TGCGCCAGCAGCCAAGGGACAGGGGCCGGGGAGCTGTTTTTT. Translation: CASSQGTGAGELFF.

This clonotype occurred a few times. This sequence joins TRBV12-3 or TRBV12-4 and TRBJ2-1, with D perhaps TRBD1 (5 bases). The CDR3 runs to 15 residues. V was trimmed by 6 bases and J by 1 base, leaving 13 bases between them. The CDR3, as DNA: TGTGCCAGCAGCTCCGACAGACCGTCCTACAATGAGCAGTTCTTC. Its translation is CASSSDRPSYNEQFF.

With respect to this clonotype: Possible read error: a much larger clone is one base away. This rearrangement joins TRBV5-8 to TRBJ2-7, with 8 bases aligning to TRBD1. The CDR3 extends over 14 amino acids. CDR1 SGHTS and CDR2 YDEGEE come from the germline V gene. The DNA for the CDR3 is TGTGCCAGCAGCGCCGGACAGGGTCCCTACGAGCAGCACTTC. Protein sequence: CASSAGQGPYEQHF.

This clonotype was seen repeatedly, ten times or more. V is TRBV10-3 and J is TRBJ1-1; possibly TRBD1 for D (6 bases). Germline V gene sequence: CDR1 ENHRY, CDR2 SYGVKD. CDR3 length: 12 amino acids. The V and J ends lost 10 bases and 9 bases respectively, with 18 bases between them. The CDR3 region is CATREGGSKAFF. In DNA form, the CDR3 reads TGTGCCACACGAGAGGGGGGGAGTAAAGCTTTCTTT.

The chain has TRBV20-1 and TRBJ1-1; perhaps TRBD1 as D (6 bases). Trimming stripped 3 bases from V and 5 bases from J, with 10 bases between. Germline V gene lookup returns CDR1 DFQATT and CDR2 SNEGSKA (reference sequence). CDR3 size: 12 residues. As DNA, the CDR3 is TGCAGTGCTAGTGGCAGGGGAACTGAAGCTTTCTTT. Translating gives CSASGRGTEAFF.

This clonotype was counted ten times or more. The chain is built from TRBV3-1 and TRBJ1-1, with D tentatively TRBD1 (5 bases). V shed 4 bases and J shed 8 bases, with 17 bases lying between them. The CDR3 spans 14 residues. In germline, CDR1 is LGHDT, CDR2 YNNKEL (reference sequence). The CDR3 region has the DNA TGTGCCAGCAGCCCCTGGTCGGGGGAGGCGGAAGCTTTCTTT. Protein sequence: CASSPWSGEAEAFF.

This clonotype turned up a few times. V and J are TRBV4-1 and TRBJ2-5, with a tentative D call TRBD2 (6 bases). Trimming cost V 4 bases and J 4 bases, with 22 bases left between them. The CDR3 has 17 residues. From germline, CDR1 is MGHRA and CDR2 YSYEKL. This CDR3 is CASSLVGAGTIGETQYF. CDR3 DNA sequence: TGCGCCAGCAGCCTCGTAGGGGCGGGGACGATCGGAGAGACCCAGTACTTC.

This clonotype has a count of ten or more. The chain carries TRBV7-2 and TRBJ1-2, with D unresolved. Germline V gives CDR1 SGHTA, CDR2 FQGNSA. There are 16 residues in the CDR3. V gave up 0 bases and J gave up 3 bases, with 14 bases separating them. DNA of the CDR3: TGTGCCAGCAGCTTAGCACTGAGAGGGCTTGACTATGGCTACACCTTC. This codes for CASSLALRGLDYGYTF.

Concerning this clonotype itself: Possible read error: a much larger clone is one base away. The genes are TRBV28 and TRBJ1-1; D is possibly TRBD1 (6 bases). This CDR3 is 13 amino acids long. Looked up from germline, CDR1 is MDHEN and CDR2 is SYDVKM. CDR3 protein: CVPQGYGDTEAFF. The CDR3 DNA sequence: TGTGTTCCTCAGGGGTATGGGGACACTGAAGCTTTCTTT.

Points on this clonotype: This sequence may be a read error, since a much larger clone differs from it by one base. V and J are TRBV18 and TRBJ2-1; 9 bases map to TRBD2. CDR3 size: 15 residues. Trimming took 1 base from V and 3 from J; bases not matched to a gene: 1. The germline gives CDR1 KGHSH, CDR2 LQKENI. The CDR3 DNA follows: TGTGCCAGCTCACCACAGCGGGGGGTCTACAATGAGCAGTTCTTC. Residues: CASSPQRGVYNEQFF. Complete variable domain (other parts from reference TRBV18 and TRBJ2-1): NAGVMQNPRHLVRRRGQEARLRCSPMKGHSHVYWYRQLPEEGLKFMVYLQKENIIDESGMPKERFSAEFPKEGPSILRIQQVVRGDSAAYFCASSPQRGVYNEQFFGPGTRLTVL.

This chain joins TRBV11-2 and TRBJ2-7; TRBD1 aligns across 8 bases. Germline trimming cut 0 bases from V and 6 bases from J; bases unmatched to any gene: 4. Germline CDR1 SGHAT, CDR2 FQNNGV. This CDR3 is built from 14 residues. Here the CDR3 DNA reads TGTGCCAGCAGCTTAGAGACAGGGGTCTCCGAGCAGTACTTC. Protein: CASSLETGVSEQYF.